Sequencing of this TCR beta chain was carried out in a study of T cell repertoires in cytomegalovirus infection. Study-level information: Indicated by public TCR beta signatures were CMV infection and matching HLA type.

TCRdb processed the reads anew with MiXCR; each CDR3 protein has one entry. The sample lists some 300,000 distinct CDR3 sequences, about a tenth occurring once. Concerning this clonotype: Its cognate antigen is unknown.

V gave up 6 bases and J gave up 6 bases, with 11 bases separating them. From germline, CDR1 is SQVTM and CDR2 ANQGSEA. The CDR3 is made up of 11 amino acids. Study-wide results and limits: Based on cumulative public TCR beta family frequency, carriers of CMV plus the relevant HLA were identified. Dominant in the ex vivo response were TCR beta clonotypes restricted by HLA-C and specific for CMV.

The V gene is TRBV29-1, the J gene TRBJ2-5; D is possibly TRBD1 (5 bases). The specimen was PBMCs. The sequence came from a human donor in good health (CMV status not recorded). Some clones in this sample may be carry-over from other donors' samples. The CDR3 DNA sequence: TGCAGCGTCCTCAGGGATAAGACCCAGTACTTC. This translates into CSVLRDKTQYF.